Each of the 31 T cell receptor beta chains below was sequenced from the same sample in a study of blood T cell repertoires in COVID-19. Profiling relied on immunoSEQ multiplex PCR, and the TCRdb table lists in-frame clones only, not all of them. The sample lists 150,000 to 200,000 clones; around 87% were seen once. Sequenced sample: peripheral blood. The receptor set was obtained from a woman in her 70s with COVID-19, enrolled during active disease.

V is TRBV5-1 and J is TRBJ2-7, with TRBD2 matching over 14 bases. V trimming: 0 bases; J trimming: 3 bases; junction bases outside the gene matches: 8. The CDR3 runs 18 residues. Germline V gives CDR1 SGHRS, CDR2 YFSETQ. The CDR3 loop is CASSLAGGLAGAVYEQYF. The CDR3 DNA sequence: TGCGCCAGCAGCTTGGCGGGGGGACTAGCGGGAGCCGTCTACGAGCAGTACTTC.

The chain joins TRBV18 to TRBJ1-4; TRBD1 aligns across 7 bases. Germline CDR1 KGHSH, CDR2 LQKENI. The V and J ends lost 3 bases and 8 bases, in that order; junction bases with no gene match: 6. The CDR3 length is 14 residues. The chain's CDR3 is CASSPPGQPEKLFF. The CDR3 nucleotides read TGTGCCAGCTCACCTCCGGGACAGCCAGAAAAACTGTTTTTT. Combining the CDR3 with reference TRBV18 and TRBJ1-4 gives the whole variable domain NAGVMQNPRHLVRRRGQEARLRCSPMKGHSHVYWYRQLPEEGLKFMVYLQKENIIDESGMPKERFSAEFPKEGPSILRIQQVVRGDSAAYFCASSPPGQPEKLFFGSGTQLSVL.

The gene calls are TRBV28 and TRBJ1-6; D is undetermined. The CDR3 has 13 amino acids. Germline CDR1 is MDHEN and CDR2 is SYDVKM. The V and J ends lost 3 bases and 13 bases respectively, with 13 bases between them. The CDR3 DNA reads TGTGCCAGCAGTTTTGTCCGAGAGGCCCCCCTCCACTTT. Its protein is CASSFVREAPLHF.

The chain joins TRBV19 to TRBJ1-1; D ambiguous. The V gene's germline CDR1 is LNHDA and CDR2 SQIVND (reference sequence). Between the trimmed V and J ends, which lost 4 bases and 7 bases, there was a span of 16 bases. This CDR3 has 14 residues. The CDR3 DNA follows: TGTGCCAGTAGTACCGTCGTAGGCGGGAGTGAAGCTTTCTTT. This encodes CASSTVVGGSEAFF.

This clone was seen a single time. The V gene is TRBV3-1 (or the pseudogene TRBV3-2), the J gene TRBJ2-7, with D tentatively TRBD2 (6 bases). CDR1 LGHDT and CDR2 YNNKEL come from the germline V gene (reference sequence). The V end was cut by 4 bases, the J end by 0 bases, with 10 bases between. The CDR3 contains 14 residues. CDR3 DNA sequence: TGTGCCAGCAGCCGGGACTCTCACTCCTACGAGCAGTACTTC. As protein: CASSRDSHSYEQYF.

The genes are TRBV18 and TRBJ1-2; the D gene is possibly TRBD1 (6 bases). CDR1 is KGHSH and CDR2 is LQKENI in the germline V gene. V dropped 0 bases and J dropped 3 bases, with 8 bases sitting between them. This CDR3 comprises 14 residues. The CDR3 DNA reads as TGTGCCAGCTCACCACCTCCAGGGGACTATGGCTACACCTTC. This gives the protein CASSPPPGDYGYTF.

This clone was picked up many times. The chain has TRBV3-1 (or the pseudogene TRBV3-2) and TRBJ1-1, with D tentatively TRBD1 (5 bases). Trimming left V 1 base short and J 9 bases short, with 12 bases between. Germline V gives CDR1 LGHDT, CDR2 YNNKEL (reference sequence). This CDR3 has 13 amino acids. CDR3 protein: CASSQAGSPKAFF. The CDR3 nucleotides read TGTGCCAGCAGCCAAGCAGGGTCCCCTAAAGCTTTCTTT.

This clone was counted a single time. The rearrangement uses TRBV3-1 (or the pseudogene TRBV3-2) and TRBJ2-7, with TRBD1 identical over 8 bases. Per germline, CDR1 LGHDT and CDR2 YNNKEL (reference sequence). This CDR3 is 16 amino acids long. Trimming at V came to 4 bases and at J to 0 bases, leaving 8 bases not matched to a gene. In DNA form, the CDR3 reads TGTGCCAGCAGCCCGCGGACAGGGCTAAGCTCCTACGAGCAGTACTTC. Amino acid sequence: CASSPRTGLSSYEQYF.

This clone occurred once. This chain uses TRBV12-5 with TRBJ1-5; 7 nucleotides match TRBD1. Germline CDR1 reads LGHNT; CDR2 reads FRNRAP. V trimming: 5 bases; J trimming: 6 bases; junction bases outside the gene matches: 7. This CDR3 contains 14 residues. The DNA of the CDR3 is TGTGCTAGTGGTGCCAGGGGGGCTGGTCAGCCCCAGCATTTT. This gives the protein CASGARGAGQPQHF.

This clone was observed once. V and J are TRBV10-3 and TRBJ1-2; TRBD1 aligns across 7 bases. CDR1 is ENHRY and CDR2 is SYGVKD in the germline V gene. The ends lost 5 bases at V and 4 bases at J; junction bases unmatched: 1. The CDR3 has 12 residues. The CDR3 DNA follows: TGTGCCATCAGTTGGACAGGCTATGGCTACACCTTC. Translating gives CAISWTGYGYTF.

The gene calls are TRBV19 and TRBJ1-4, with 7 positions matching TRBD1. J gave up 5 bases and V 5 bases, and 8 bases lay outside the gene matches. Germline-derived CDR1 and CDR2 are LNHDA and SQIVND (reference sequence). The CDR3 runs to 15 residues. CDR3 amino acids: CASSATGTENEKLFF. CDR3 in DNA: TGTGCCAGTAGTGCTACCGGGACAGAAAATGAAAAACTGTTTTTT.

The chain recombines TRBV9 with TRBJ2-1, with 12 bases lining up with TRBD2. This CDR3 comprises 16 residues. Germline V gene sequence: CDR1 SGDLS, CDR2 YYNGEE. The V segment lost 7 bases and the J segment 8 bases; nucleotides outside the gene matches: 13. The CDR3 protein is CASSPTSGSGRDEQFF. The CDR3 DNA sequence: TGTGCCAGCTCTCCGACTAGCGGGAGCGGTAGGGATGAGCAGTTCTTC.

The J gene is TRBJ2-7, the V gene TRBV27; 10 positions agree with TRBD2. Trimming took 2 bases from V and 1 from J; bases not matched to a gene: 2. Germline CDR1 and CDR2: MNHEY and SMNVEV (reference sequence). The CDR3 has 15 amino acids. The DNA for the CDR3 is TGTGCCAGCAGTTTACTAGCGGGAGAATCCTACGAGCAGTACTTC. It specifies CASSLLAGESYEQYF.

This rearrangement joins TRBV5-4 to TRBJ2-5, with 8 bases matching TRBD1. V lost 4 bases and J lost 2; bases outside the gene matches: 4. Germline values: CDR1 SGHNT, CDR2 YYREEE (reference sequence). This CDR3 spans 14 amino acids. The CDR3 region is CASSRRTGQETQYF. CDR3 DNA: TGTGCCAGCAGCCGGCGGACAGGGCAAGAGACCCAGTACTTC.

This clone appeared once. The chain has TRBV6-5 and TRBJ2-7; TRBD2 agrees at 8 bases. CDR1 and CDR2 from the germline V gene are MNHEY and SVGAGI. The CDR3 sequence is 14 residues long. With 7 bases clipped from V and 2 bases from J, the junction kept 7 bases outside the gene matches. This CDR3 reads CASTLKRGTYEQYF. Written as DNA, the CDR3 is TGTGCCAGCACGCTCAAGCGGGGGACCTACGAGCAGTACTTC.

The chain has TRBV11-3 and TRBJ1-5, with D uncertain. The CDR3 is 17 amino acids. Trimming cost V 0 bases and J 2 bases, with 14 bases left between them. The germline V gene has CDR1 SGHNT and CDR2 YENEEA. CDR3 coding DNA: TGTGCCAGCAGCTTAGAACAAGTCTTCCAGGGCAATCAGCCCCAGCATTTT. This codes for CASSLEQVFQGNQPQHF.

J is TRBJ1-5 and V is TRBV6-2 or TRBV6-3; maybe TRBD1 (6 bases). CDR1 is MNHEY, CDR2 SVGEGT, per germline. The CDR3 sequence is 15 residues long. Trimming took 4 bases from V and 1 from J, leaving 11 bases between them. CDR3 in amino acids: CASSSGRGSNQPQHF. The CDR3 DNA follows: TGTGCCAGCAGTTCTGGGAGGGGGAGCAATCAGCCCCAGCATTTT.

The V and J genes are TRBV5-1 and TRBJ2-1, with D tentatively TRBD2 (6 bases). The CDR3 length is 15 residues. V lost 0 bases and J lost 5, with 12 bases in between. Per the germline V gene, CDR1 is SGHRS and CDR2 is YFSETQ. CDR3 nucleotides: TGCGCCAGCAGCTTGGTCACTAGCACGGACAATGAGCAGTTCTTC. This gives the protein CASSLVTSTDNEQFF.

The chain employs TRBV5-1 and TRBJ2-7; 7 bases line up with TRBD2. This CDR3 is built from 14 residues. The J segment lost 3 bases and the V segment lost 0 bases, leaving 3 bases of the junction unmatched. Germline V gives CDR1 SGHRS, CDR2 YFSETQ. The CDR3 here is CASSLDGLVYEQYF. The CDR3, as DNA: TGCGCCAGCAGCTTGGACGGACTAGTCTACGAGCAGTACTTC.

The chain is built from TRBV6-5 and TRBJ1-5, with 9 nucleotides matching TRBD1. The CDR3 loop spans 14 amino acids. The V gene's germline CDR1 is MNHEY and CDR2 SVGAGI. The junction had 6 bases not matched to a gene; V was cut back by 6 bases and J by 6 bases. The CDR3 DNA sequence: TGTGCCAGCAGACCCGGGACAGGGTTTCAGCCCCAGCATTTT. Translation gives CASRPGTGFQPQHF.

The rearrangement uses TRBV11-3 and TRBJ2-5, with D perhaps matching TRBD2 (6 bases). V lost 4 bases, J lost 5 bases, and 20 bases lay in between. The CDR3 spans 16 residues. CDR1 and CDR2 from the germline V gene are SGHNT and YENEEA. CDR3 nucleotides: TGTGCCAGCAGCTCTACTAGCATCCGTGGGGGGGAGACCCAGTACTTC. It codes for CASSSTSIRGGETQYF.

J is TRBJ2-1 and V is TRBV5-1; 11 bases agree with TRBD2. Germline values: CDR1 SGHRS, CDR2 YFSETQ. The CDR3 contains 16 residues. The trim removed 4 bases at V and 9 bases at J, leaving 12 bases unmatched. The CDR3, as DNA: TGCGCCAGCAGCCTCAACCTAGCGGGAGGCCTTACTGAGCAGTTCTTC. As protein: CASSLNLAGGLTEQFF.

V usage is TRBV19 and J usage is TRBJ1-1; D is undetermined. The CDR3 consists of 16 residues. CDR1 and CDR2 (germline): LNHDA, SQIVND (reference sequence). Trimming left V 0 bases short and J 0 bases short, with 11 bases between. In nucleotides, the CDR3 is TGTGCCAGTAGTATAGATCTGGGCAACATGAACACTGAAGCTTTCTTT. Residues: CASSIDLGNMNTEAFF.

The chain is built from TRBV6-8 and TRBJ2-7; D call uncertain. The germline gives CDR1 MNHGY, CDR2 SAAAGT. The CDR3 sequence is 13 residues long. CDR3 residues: CAERGRRWNEQYF. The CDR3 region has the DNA TGTGCAGAAAGAGGTCGTCGGTGGAACGAGCAGTACTTC.

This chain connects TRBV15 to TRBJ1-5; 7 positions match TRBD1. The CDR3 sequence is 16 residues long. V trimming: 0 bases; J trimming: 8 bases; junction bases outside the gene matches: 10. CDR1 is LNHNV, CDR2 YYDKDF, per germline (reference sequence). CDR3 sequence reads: CATSRDTTGSGEPQHF. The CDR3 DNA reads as TGTGCCACCAGCAGAGATACGACAGGGAGTGGTGAGCCCCAGCATTTT.

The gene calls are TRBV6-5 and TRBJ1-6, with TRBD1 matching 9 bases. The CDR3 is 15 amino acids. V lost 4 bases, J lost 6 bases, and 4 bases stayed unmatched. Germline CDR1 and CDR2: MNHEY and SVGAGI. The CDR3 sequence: CASSWGQGRNSPLHF. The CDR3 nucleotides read TGTGCCAGCAGTTGGGGACAGGGACGTAATTCACCCCTCCACTTT.

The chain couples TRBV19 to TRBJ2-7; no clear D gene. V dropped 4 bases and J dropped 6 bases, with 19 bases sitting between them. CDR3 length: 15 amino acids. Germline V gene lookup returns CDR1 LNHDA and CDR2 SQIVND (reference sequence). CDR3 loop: CASSKRDSVPLEQYF. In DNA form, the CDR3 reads TGTGCCAGTAGTAAACGTGACTCCGTTCCTCTCGAGCAGTACTTC.

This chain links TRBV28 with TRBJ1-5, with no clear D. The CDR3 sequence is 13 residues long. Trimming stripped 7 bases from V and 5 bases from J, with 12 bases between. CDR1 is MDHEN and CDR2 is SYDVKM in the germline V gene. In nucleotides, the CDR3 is TGTGCCAGCACGCCGGGGTTAGATCAGCCCCAGCATTTT. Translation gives CASTPGLDQPQHF.

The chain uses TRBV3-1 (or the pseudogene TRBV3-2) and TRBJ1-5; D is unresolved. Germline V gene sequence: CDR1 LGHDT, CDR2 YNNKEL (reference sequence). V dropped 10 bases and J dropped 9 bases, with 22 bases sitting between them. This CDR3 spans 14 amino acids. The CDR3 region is CATMKNTRGVPQHF. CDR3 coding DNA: TGTGCCACCATGAAGAACACTCGGGGAGTGCCCCAGCATTTT.

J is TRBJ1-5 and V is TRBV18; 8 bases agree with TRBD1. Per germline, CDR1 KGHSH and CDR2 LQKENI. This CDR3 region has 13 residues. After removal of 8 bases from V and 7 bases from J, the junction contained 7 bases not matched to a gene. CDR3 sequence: CASLDREGQPQHF. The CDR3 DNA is TGTGCCAGCCTGGACAGGGAGGGACAGCCCCAGCATTTT.

Here the CDR3 DNA reads TGTGCCAGCAGCTTAGATTACAGGGGGCGCGGCTACACCTTC. Its translation is CASSLDYRGRGYTF. The chain employs TRBV7-3 and TRBJ1-2, with 9 bases identical to TRBD1. CDR3 length: 14 residues. The J segment lost 8 bases and the V segment lost 2 bases, leaving 6 bases of the junction unmatched. CDR1 is SGHTA and CDR2 is FQGTGA in the germline V gene.